Sequencing of this T cell receptor beta chain was carried out in a study of T cell changes during pregnancy in multiple sclerosis. Repertoires were generated with immunoSEQ multiplex PCR, while TCRdb's copy carries only in-frame clones and drops some. The sample carries more than 55,000 clones, approximately 94% recorded once. The sequencing used CD8+ T cells from peripheral blood mononuclear cells, collected in the third trimester of pregnancy. The sequence was collected from a female donor with multiple sclerosis, enrolled in a pregnancy study.

DNA of the CDR3: TGCAGCGTTACCGGGCTAGCGGGAGGACTTGAGCAGTACTTC. Translating it yields CSVTGLAGGLEQYF. The rearrangement joins TRBV29-1 to TRBJ2-7; 11 bases line up with TRBD2. Germline V lookup: CDR1 SQVTM, CDR2 ANQGSEA. The CDR3 has 14 residues. Trimming cost V 5 bases and J 7 bases; bases outside gene matches: 10.